This T cell receptor beta chain was recorded in a study of T cell responses to AZD1222 COVID-19 vaccine. The wider study: Second doses at about 4 or about 12 weeks were pooled. Notes on the study in general: Dominant at 160-218 and 743-854, vaccine-associated CD4 TCRs also spanned spike.

This CDR3 contains 14 residues. Trimming cost V 5 bases and J 0 bases, with 11 bases left between them. Germline CDR1 LNHDA, CDR2 SQIVND (reference sequence). Concerning this clone: The target antigen is unknown.

TCRdb's table, derived via immunoSEQ multiplex PCR, lists solely in-frame clones and lacks some. The profile covers around 130,000 clones, with about 91% appearing a single time and under 3.5% taken by the ten largest. The sequence was collected from an adult in good health. The source was peripheral blood, collected on day 0 of AZD1222 vaccination. This sequence joins TRBV19 and TRBJ2-7, with D possibly called TRBD1 or TRBD2 (5 bases each). In DNA, the CDR3 is TGTGCCAGTAGTTCGGGGCTAAGCTCCTACGAGCAGTACTTC. It codes for CASSSGLSSYEQYF.